These 32 T cell receptor beta chains were sequenced from one sample in a study of early T cells in non-severe SARS-CoV-2 infection. Each CDR3 protein gets one entry after TCRdb re-called the 5' RACE reads with MiXCR. The sample includes tens of thousands of distinct CDR3 sequences, approximately 13% of them seen just once. Material for sequencing was whole blood. Source of these receptors: an adult who was a healthcare worker with PCR-confirmed SARS-CoV-2 infection or an uninfected control (not recorded which).

The DNA for the CDR3 is TGTGCCAGTCATTCAAGGACAGAAAGCGGGGAGCTGTTTTTT. The encoded protein is CASHSRTESGELFF. The V and J genes are TRBV19 and TRBJ2-2; a weak D match, TRBD1 (6 bases). The CDR3 is 14 residues long. Trimming took 8 bases from V and 7 from J, leaving 17 bases between them. The germline V gene has CDR1 LNHDA and CDR2 SQIVND (reference sequence).

In this sample, this clonotype turned up a few times. This chain uses TRBV5-1 with TRBJ2-3, with TRBD1 matching 9 bases. V lost 4 bases and J lost 4; bases outside the gene matches: 10. The CDR3 consists of 16 residues. Germline CDR1 is SGHRS and CDR2 is YFSETQ. The CDR3 spells CASSASGTGSADTQYF. The DNA for the CDR3 is TGCGCCAGCAGCGCCTCCGGGACAGGGTCGGCAGATACGCAGTATTTT.

This clonotype was seen more than once but under ten times. The chain combines TRBV5-1 with TRBJ1-1, with D uncertain. This CDR3 comprises 14 residues. Germline CDR1 and CDR2: SGHRS and YFSETQ. Trimming removed 0 bases from V and 0 bases from J, with 6 bases in between. The CDR3 spells CASSLEGMNTEAFF. CDR3 in DNA: TGCGCCAGCAGCTTGGAGGGTATGAACACTGAAGCTTTCTTT.

This clonotype has only a few counts. The genes are TRBV2 and TRBJ1-4; D gene uncertain. The CDR3 loop spans 14 amino acids. Per the germline V gene, CDR1 is SNHLY and CDR2 is FYNNEI. With 3 bases removed from V and 8 bases from J, the gap between germline ends came to 13 bases. The CDR3 nucleotides read TGTGCCAGCAGTGATCTAGTTATAGGCGAAAAACTGTTTTTT. Protein product: CASSDLVIGEKLFF.

This chain links TRBV20-1 with TRBJ2-2; 11 bases are shared with TRBD1. V lost 6 bases to trimming and J lost 2 bases; unmatched junction nucleotides: 5. There are 15 residues in the CDR3. CDR1 is DFQATT and CDR2 is SNEGSKA in the germline V gene (reference sequence). CDR3 bases: TGCAGTGCAAAGGACAGGGGGCTTAACACCGGGGAGCTGTTTTTT. As protein: CSAKDRGLNTGELFF.

This clonotype was detected only a few times. The V call is TRBV15, the J call TRBJ1-2; D gene ambiguous. The CDR3 is 15 amino acids. V was cut by 0 bases and J by 3 bases, with 11 bases left in between. CDR1 and CDR2 from the germline V gene are LNHNV and YYDKDF (reference sequence). CDR3 residues: CATSRDYGEYYGYTF. CDR3 sequence (DNA): TGTGCCACCAGCAGAGATTATGGGGAGTACTATGGCTACACCTTC.

This chain links TRBV6-6 with TRBJ1-1, with TRBD1 matching 7 bases. Germline CDR1 reads MNHNY; CDR2 reads SVGAGI (reference sequence). J was trimmed by 4 bases and V by 5 bases; bases with no gene match: 10. The CDR3 loop spans 15 amino acids. The CDR3 sequence is CASSPPLAGGTEAFF. CDR3 DNA sequence: TGTGCCAGCAGTCCCCCCCTCGCAGGGGGCACTGAAGCTTTCTTT.

A few counts support this clonotype. This sequence joins TRBV6-5 and TRBJ1-1; 7 positions agree with TRBD1. Germline CDR1 is MNHEY and CDR2 is SVGAGI. The CDR3 is 16 residues long. The V segment lost 4 bases and the J segment 4 bases; nucleotides outside the gene matches: 12. The CDR3 sequence: CASSSDLQGWGTEAFF. The CDR3 DNA is TGTGCCAGCAGTTCCGACCTACAGGGGTGGGGCACTGAAGCTTTCTTT.

There are a few counts of this clonotype. The rearrangement joins TRBV20-1 to TRBJ2-3, with D possibly TRBD2 on 5 matching bases. Germline CDR1 is DFQATT and CDR2 is SNEGSKA (reference sequence). V gave up 7 bases and J gave up 3 bases, with 11 bases separating them. The CDR3 runs to 12 residues. The CDR3, as DNA: TGCAGTGTTCCCCCGGGGACAGATACGCAGTATTTT. Its protein is CSVPPGTDTQYF.

This clonotype showed up many times. J is TRBJ2-6 and V is TRBV10-2; no firm D call. The V and J ends lost 5 bases and 3 bases respectively, with 5 bases between them. This CDR3 has 13 residues. Germline assignment: CDR1 WSHSY and CDR2 SAAADI. CDR3 amino acids: CASSTVGANVLTF. The CDR3 nucleotides are TGCGCCAGCAGTACAGTTGGGGCCAACGTCCTGACTTTC.

This clonotype was detected a few times. The rearrangement joins TRBV18 to TRBJ2-1; 10 nucleotides line up with TRBD2. V was clipped by 4 bases and J by 7 bases; unmatched bases: 13. CDR3 length equals 17 residues. In germline, CDR1 is KGHSH, CDR2 LQKENI. CDR3 loop: CASSQSRTSGIPNEQFF. In nucleotides, the CDR3 is TGTGCCAGCTCACAGTCCCGCACTAGCGGGATCCCTAATGAGCAGTTCTTC.

J is TRBJ1-1 and V is TRBV6-1, with a tentative D call TRBD1 (6 bases). This CDR3 comprises 14 residues. The V and J ends lost 2 bases and 7 bases respectively, with 14 bases between them. The germline gives CDR1 MNHNS, CDR2 SASEGT. The chain's CDR3 is CASSERGGDDEAFF. CDR3 coding DNA: TGTGCCAGCAGTGAAAGGGGGGGCGATGATGAAGCTTTCTTT.

This clonotype showed up many times. V usage is TRBV29-1 and J usage is TRBJ1-2; the D gene is possibly TRBD1 (5 bases). There are 11 residues in the CDR3. V was cut by 6 bases and J by 7 bases, with 12 bases left in between. CDR1 and CDR2 (germline): SQVTM, ANQGSEA. The CDR3 loop reads CSVAWTRGYTF. CDR3 coding DNA: TGCAGCGTGGCCTGGACACGTGGCTACACCTTC.

The chain uses TRBV25-1 and TRBJ1-5, with D perhaps TRBD1 (5 bases). The CDR3 has 13 amino acids. The V end lost 4 bases, the J end lost 5 bases, and 9 bases lay between the germline ends. The V gene's germline CDR1 is MGHDK and CDR2 SYGVNS. This CDR3 reads CASSGEGHQPQHF. The CDR3, as DNA: TGTGCCAGCAGTGGGGAGGGGCATCAGCCCCAGCATTTT. The entire variable domain, with the rest obtained from reference TRBV25-1 and TRBJ1-5, is as follows: EADIYQTPRYLVIGTGKKITLECSQTMGHDKMYWYQQDPGMELHLIHYSYGVNSTEKGDLSSESTVSRIRTEHFPLTLESARPSHTSQYLCASSGEGHQPQHFGDGTRLSIL.

This clonotype has at least ten counts. The J gene is TRBJ1-1, the V gene TRBV6-2 or TRBV6-3; no definite D call. Germline lookup yields CDR1 MNHEY and CDR2 SVGEGT. Trimming cost V 2 bases and J 4 bases, with 5 bases left between them. The CDR3 spans 12 residues. This CDR3 is CASSYMSTEAFF. In nucleotides, the CDR3 is TGTGCCAGCAGTTACATGAGCACTGAAGCTTTCTTT.

This clonotype was detected ten times or more. The chain couples TRBV12-3 or TRBV12-4 to TRBJ1-5; the D gene is possibly TRBD1 (5 bases). The CDR3 consists of 15 residues. V was cut by 3 bases and J by 3 bases, with 12 bases left in between. The CDR3 protein is CASSLEGQANQPQHF. The CDR3 DNA sequence: TGTGCCAGCAGTTTGGAGGGGCAGGCCAATCAGCCCCAGCATTTT.

The chain recombines TRBV6-5 with TRBJ2-7; D may correspond to TRBD1 or TRBD2 (6 bases each). Germline V gene lookup returns CDR1 MNHEY and CDR2 SVGAGI. V shed 2 bases and J shed 9 bases, with 8 bases lying between them. The CDR3 loop spans 11 amino acids. CDR3: CASSYGGRQYF. The CDR3 bases are TGTGCCAGCAGTTACGGGGGGCGGCAGTACTTC.

The rearrangement joins TRBV29-1 to TRBJ2-3; 14 positions match TRBD2. Germline loops: CDR1 SQVTM, CDR2 ANQGSEA. Trimming removed 5 bases from V and 5 bases from J; junction bases left unmatched: 3. The CDR3 totals 14 residues. The CDR3 reads CSVPGTSGRDTQYF. CDR3 nucleotide sequence: TGCAGCGTTCCCGGGACTAGCGGGAGAGATACGCAGTATTTT.

The CDR3 DNA reads as TGCGCCAGCAGCCTACTAGCGGGACCCACGAACACAGATACGCAGTATTTT. It specifies CASSLLAGPTNTDTQYF. This chain joins TRBV5-1 and TRBJ2-3, with TRBD2 matching over 10 bases. Trimming cost V 4 bases and J 2 bases; bases outside gene matches: 10. Looked up from germline, CDR1 is SGHRS and CDR2 is YFSETQ. The CDR3 contains 17 residues.

This clonotype was observed a handful of times. The CDR3: CSARDRGTEAFF. The CDR3 DNA reads as TGCAGTGCCAGGGACAGGGGCACTGAAGCTTTCTTT. The J gene is TRBJ1-1, the V gene TRBV20-1, with 10 bases identical to TRBD1. In germline, CDR1 is DFQATT, CDR2 SNEGSKA (reference sequence). CDR3 size: 12 residues. V lost 6 bases and J lost 4; bases outside the gene matches: 2.

The chain recombines TRBV25-1 with TRBJ1-1, with D unresolved. Germline-derived CDR1 and CDR2 are MGHDK and SYGVNS. V dropped 0 bases and J dropped 7 bases, with 15 bases sitting between them. CDR3 size: 15 residues. The CDR3 loop is CASSEYGRGWDEAFF. CDR3 DNA: TGTGCCAGCAGTGAATACGGAAGAGGTTGGGATGAAGCTTTCTTT.

The rearrangement links TRBV4-3 to TRBJ2-5; unclear D gene. The CDR3 has 15 residues. Germline V lookup: CDR1 LGHNA, CDR2 YSLEER. V gave up 1 base and J gave up 5 bases, with 14 bases separating them. The CDR3 DNA sequence: TGCGCCAGCAGCCAAGCTTTAGCACATCGGGAGACCCAGTACTTC. It encodes CASSQALAHRETQYF.

This clonotype was detected ten times or more. This chain connects TRBV7-9 to TRBJ2-7; D call uncertain. The CDR3 length is 11 residues. Between the trimmed V and J ends, which lost 3 bases and 7 bases, there was a span of 7 bases. Germline CDR1 and CDR2: SEHNR and FQNEAQ (reference sequence). In DNA, the CDR3 is TGTGCCAGCAGCTTCGGAACAGAGCAGTACTTC. It codes for CASSFGTEQYF.

This clonotype was seen many times. The chain couples TRBV7-3 to TRBJ2-3; no firm D call. V shed 1 base and J shed 2 bases, with 16 bases lying between them. The CDR3 covers 17 residues. Germline CDR1 SGHTA, CDR2 FQGTGA. The CDR3: CASSLNPDRFTTDTQYF. The CDR3 nucleotides read TGTGCCAGCAGCTTAAATCCGGACCGATTCACCACAGATACGCAGTATTTT.

The chain links TRBV2 to TRBJ2-1; D ambiguous. The V gene's germline CDR1 is SNHLY and CDR2 FYNNEI. The V gene lost 7 bases and the J gene lost 4 bases, with 14 bases spanning the gap. The CDR3 runs 14 residues. CDR3 coding DNA: TGTGCCAGCACTCTCGCTCTGGCGTACAATGAGCAGTTCTTC. Translation gives CASTLALAYNEQFF.

This clonotype was observed a handful of times. The chain recombines TRBV12-3 or TRBV12-4 with TRBJ2-3; 12 positions match TRBD2. The CDR3 spans 13 residues. With V trimmed by 6 bases and J by 5 bases, 0 bases remained unmatched. CDR3 sequence (DNA): TGTGCCAGCAGGACTAGCGGGGGAGATACGCAGTATTTT. It codes for CASRTSGGDTQYF.

The V call is TRBV4-1, the J call TRBJ2-1; perhaps TRBD1 as D (6 bases). Trimming pared 1 base from V and 4 bases from J, leaving 11 bases between. The CDR3 is 15 amino acids. Germline V gene sequence: CDR1 MGHRA, CDR2 YSYEKL. CDR3 sequence: CASSQGSRGYNEQFF. In DNA form, the CDR3 reads TGCGCCAGCAGCCAAGGCTCAAGGGGGTACAATGAGCAGTTCTTC.

This clonotype has just a few counts. The chain uses TRBV6-2 or TRBV6-3 and TRBJ1-1; D call uncertain. CDR3 length equals 12 residues. Germline V CDR1 and CDR2: MNHEY, SVGEGT. Trimming shortened V by 6 bases and J by 7 bases, and 12 bases separated the two germline ends. The DNA for the CDR3 is TGTGCCAGCAGCCGAGGGCCGGGTGAAGCTTTCTTT. As protein: CASSRGPGEAFF.

This clonotype was seen a single time. The rearrangement links TRBV21-1 to TRBJ2-2. TRBV21-1 is a pseudogene. The CDR3 length is 13 residues. The CDR3 sequence is CASSNCSDGELFF. For the CDR3, the DNA is TGTGCCAGCAGCAACTGCTCGGACGGGGAGCTGTTTTTT.

This clonotype was recorded at least ten times. The rearrangement links TRBV12-3 or TRBV12-4 to TRBJ2-7; 9 bases map to TRBD1. Losses at the gene ends were 5 bases for V and 5 bases for J; bases not matched to a gene: 10. The CDR3 spans 15 residues. In DNA form, the CDR3 reads TGTGCCAGCAGTGCGTGGGACAGGGAAGGAAACGAGCAGTACTTC. This sequence encodes CASSAWDREGNEQYF.

This clonotype showed up just a few times. The rearrangement joins TRBV20-1 to TRBJ2-3; 9 bases line up with TRBD2. Germline-derived CDR1 and CDR2 are DFQATT and SNEGSKA (reference sequence). V dropped 6 bases and J dropped 6; count of bases not matched to a gene: 7. There are 13 residues in the CDR3. CDR3 DNA sequence: TGCAGTGCAACCGGGACTAGCTTGGATACGCAGTATTTT. Translation gives CSATGTSLDTQYF.

The chain employs TRBV29-1 and TRBJ1-4, with a weak D call TRBD1 (6 bases). The CDR3 sequence is 13 residues long. The germline gives CDR1 SQVTM, CDR2 ANQGSEA. The germline V and J ends were trimmed by 7 bases and 7 bases, with 16 bases remaining between them. CDR3 residues: CSAYRVMGEKLFF. CDR3 nucleotide sequence: TGCAGCGCCTACAGGGTTATGGGTGAAAAACTGTTTTTT. Full variable domain (rest looked up from reference TRBV29-1 and TRBJ1-4): SAVISQKPSRDICQRGTSLTIQCQVDSQVTMMFWYRQQPGQSLTLIATANQGSEATYESGFVIDKFPISRPNLTFSTLTVSNMSPEDSSIYLCSAYRVMGEKLFFGSGTQLSVL.